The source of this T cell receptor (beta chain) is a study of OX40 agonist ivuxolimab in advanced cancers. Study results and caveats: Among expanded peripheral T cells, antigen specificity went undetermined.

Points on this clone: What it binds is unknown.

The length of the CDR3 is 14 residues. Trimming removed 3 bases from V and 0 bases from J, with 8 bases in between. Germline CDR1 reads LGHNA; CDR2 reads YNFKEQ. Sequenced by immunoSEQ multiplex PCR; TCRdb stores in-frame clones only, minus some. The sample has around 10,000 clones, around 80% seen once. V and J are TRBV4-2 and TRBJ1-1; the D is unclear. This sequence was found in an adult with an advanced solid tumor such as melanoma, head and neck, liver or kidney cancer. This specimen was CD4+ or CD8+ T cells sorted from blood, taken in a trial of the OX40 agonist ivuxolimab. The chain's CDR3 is CASSHPSLNTEAFF. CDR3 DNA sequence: TGTGCCAGCAGCCATCCCTCGTTGAACACTGAAGCTTTCTTT.